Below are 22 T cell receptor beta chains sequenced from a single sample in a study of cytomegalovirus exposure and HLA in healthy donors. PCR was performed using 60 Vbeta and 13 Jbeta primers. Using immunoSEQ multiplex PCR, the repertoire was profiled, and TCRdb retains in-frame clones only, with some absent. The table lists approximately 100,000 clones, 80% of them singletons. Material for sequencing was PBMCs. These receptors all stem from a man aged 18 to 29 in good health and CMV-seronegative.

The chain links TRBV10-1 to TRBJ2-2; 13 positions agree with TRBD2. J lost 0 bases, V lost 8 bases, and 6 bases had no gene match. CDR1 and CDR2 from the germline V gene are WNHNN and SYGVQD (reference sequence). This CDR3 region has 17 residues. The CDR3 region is CASASTSGGTNTGELFF. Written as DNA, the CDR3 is TGCGCCAGCGCATCGACTAGCGGGGGGACGAACACCGGGGAGCTGTTTTTT.

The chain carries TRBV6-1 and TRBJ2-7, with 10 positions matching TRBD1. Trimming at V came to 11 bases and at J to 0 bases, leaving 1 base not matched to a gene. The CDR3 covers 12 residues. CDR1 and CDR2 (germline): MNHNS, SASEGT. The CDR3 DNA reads TGTGCCGGACAGGGGGACTCCTACGAGCAGTACTTC. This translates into CAGQGDSYEQYF.

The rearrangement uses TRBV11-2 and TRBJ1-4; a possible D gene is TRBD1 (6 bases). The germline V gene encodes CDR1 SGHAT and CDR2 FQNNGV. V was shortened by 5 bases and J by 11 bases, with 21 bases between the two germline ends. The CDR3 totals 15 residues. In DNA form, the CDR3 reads TGTGCCAGCAGCAATAACAGGGCACAGTTTCTGAAACTGTTTTTT. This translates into CASSNNRAQFLKLFF.

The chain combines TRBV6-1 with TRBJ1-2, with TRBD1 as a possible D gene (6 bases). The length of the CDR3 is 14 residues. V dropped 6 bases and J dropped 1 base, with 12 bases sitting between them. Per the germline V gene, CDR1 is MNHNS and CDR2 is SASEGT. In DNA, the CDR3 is TGTGCCAGCAGCCTAGACAGGCTTAACTATGGCTACACCTTC. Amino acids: CASSLDRLNYGYTF.

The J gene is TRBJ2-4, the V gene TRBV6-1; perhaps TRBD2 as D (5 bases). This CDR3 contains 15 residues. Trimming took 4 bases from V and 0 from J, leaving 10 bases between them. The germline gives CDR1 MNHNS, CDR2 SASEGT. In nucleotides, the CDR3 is TGTGCCAGCAGTGTTCCGGGGTTAGCCAAAAACATTCAGTACTTC. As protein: CASSVPGLAKNIQYF.

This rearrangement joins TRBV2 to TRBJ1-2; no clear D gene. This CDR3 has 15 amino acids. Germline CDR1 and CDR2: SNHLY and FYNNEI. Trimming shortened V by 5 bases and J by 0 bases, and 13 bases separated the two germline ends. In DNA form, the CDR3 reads TGTGCCAGCAGTTATTTGGCCAGTTCTAACTATGGCTACACCTTC. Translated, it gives CASSYLASSNYGYTF.

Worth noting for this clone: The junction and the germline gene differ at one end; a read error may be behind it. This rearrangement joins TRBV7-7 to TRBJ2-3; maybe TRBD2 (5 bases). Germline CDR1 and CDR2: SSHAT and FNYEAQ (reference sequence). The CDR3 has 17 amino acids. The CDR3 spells CASSKNLAGLSTDTQYF. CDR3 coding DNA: TGTGCTAGCAGCAAAAACCTCGCGGGTCTAAGCACAGATACGCAGTATTTT.

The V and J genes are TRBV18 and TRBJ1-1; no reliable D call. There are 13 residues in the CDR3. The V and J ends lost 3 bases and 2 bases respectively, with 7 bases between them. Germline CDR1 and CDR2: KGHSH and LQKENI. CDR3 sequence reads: CASSPTPNTEAFF. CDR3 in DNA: TGTGCCAGCTCACCCACACCAAACACTGAAGCTTTCTTT.

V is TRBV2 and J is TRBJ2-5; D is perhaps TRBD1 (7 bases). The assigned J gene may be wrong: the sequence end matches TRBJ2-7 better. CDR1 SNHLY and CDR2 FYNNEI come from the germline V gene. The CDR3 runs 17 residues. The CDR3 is CASSPGVGAGQLYEQYF. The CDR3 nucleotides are TGTGCCAGCTCCCCCGGGGTAGGCGCGGGACAGCTCTACGAGCAGTACTTC.

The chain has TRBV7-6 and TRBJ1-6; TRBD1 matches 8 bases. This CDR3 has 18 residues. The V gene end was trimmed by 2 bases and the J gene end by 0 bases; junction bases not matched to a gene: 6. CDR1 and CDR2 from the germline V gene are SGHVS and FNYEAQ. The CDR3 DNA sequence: TGTGCCAGCAGCTTAAGCTACAGGGGGAGCTCCTATAATTCACCCCTCCACTTT. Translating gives CASSLSYRGSSYNSPLHF. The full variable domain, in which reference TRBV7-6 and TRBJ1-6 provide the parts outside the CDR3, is GAGVSQSPRYKVTKRGQDVALRCDPISGHVSLYWYRQALGQGPEFLTYFNYEAQQDKSGLPNDRFSAERPEGSISTLTIQRTEQRDSAMYRCASSLSYRGSSYNSPLHFGNGTRLTVT.

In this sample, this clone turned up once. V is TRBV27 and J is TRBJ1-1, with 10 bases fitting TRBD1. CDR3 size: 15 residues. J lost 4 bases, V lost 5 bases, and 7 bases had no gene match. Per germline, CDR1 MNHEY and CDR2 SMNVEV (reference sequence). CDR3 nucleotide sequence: TGTGCCAGCAGTCCGCGACAGGGGGCGAGCACTGAAGCTTTCTTT. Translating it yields CASSPRQGASTEAFF.

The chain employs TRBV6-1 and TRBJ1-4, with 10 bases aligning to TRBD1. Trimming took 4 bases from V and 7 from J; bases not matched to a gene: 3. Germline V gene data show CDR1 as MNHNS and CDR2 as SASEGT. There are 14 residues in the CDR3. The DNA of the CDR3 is TGTGCCAGCAGTGGACAGGGGGCGGGTGAAAAACTGTTTTTT. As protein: CASSGQGAGEKLFF.

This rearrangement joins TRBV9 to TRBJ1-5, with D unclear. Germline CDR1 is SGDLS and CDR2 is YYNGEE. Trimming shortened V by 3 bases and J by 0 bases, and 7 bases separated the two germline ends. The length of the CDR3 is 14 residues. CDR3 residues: CASSGEDSNQPQHF. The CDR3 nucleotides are TGTGCCAGCAGCGGAGAGGATAGCAATCAGCCCCAGCATTTT.

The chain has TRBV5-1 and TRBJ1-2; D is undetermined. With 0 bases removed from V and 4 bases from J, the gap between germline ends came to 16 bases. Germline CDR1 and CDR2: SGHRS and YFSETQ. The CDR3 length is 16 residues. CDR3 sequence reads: CASSLAPPGVGYGYTF. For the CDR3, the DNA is TGCGCCAGCAGCTTGGCCCCACCCGGGGTGGGCTATGGCTACACCTTC.

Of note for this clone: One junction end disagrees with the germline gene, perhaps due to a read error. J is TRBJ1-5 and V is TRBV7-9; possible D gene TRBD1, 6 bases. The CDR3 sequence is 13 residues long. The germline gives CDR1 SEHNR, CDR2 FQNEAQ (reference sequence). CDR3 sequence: CSSQDRNNQPQHF. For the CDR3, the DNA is TGTTCCAGCCAGGACAGAAACAATCAGCCCCAGCATTTT. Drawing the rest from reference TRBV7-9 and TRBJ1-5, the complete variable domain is DTGVSQNPRHKITKRGQNVTFRCDPISEHNRLYWYRQTLGQGPEFLTYFQNEAQLEKSRLLSDRFSAERPKGSFSTLEIQRTEQGDSAMYLCSSQDRNNQPQHFGDGTRLSIL.

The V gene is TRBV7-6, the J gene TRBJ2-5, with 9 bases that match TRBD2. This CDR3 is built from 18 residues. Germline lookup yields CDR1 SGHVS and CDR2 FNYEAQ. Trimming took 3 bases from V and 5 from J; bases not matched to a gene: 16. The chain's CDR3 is CASSLGRAAGGVAETQYF. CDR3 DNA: TGTGCCAGCAGCTTGGGGAGAGCCGCGGGGGGGGTCGCGGAGACCCAGTACTTC.

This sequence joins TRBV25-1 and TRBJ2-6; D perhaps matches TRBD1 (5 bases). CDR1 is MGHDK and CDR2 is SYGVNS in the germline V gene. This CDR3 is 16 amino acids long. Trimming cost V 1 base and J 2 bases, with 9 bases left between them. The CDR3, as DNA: TGTGCCAGCAGTGAATTAATAGGGGCTGGGGCCAACGTCCTGACTTTC. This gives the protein CASSELIGAGANVLTF.

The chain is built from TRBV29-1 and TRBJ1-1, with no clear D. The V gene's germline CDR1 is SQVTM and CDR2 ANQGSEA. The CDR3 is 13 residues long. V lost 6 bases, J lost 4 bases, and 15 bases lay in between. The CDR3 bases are TGCAGCGTCCGAGGAGGATGGGGCACTGAAGCTTTCTTT. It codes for CSVRGGWGTEAFF.

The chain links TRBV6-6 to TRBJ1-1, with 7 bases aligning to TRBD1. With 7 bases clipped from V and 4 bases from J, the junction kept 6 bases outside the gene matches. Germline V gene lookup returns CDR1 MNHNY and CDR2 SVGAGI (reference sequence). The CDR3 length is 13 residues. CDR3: CASTSQGGTEAFF. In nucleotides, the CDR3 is TGTGCCAGCACTAGCCAGGGGGGCACTGAAGCTTTCTTT.

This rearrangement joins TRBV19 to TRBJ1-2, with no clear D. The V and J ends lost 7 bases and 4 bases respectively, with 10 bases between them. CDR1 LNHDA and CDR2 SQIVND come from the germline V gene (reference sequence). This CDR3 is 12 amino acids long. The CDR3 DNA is TGTGCCAGTATTACTCCCCCCTATGGCTACACCTTC. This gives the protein CASITPPYGYTF. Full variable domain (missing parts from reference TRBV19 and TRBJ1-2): DGGITQSPKYLFRKEGQNVTLSCEQNLNHDAMYWYRQDPGQGLRLIYYSQIVNDFQKGDIAEGYSVSREKKESFPLTVTSAQKNPTAFYLCASITPPYGYTFGSGTRLTVV.

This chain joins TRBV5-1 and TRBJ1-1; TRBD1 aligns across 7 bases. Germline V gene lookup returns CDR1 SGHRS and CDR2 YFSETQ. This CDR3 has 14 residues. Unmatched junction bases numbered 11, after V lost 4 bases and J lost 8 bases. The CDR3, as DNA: TGCGCCAGCAGCCCGACAGGGAGTAGGGGGGAAGCTTTCTTT. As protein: CASSPTGSRGEAFF.

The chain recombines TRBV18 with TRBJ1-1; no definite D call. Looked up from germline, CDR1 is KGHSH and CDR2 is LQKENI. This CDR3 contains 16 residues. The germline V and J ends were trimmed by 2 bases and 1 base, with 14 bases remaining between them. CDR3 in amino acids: CASSPFQTRPNTEAFF. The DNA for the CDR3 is TGTGCCAGCTCACCATTTCAAACGCGCCCGAACACTGAAGCTTTCTTT.